This TCR beta chain appears in the sequencing data of a study of cytomegalovirus exposure and HLA in healthy donors. Both 60 Vbeta primers and 13 Jbeta primers went into the PCR. How the authors handled the data: Unique TCR beta chains totaled roughly 79 million in a later count, with approximately 11 million of them shared. Profiled with immunoSEQ multiplex PCR; TCRdb holds only in-frame clones, not every one. V and J calls and clone size follow that table, whereas D and trimming were derived from the DNA. In the table there are 180,000 or so clones, 60% to 80% of which are singletons. This clone was counted once. This TCR was sampled from a female donor in good health and CMV-seronegative. Sequencing input: PBMCs.

This chain's CDR3 is CASSLEGVGTGELFF. In DNA, the CDR3 is TGCGCCAGCAGCTTGGAGGGAGTGGGCACCGGGGAGCTGTTTTTT. The chain uses TRBV5-1 and TRBJ2-2, with D tentatively TRBD2 (5 bases). The CDR3 covers 15 residues. Between the trimmed V and J ends, which lost 0 bases and 4 bases, there was a span of 10 bases. CDR1 is SGHRS, CDR2 YFSETQ, per germline.